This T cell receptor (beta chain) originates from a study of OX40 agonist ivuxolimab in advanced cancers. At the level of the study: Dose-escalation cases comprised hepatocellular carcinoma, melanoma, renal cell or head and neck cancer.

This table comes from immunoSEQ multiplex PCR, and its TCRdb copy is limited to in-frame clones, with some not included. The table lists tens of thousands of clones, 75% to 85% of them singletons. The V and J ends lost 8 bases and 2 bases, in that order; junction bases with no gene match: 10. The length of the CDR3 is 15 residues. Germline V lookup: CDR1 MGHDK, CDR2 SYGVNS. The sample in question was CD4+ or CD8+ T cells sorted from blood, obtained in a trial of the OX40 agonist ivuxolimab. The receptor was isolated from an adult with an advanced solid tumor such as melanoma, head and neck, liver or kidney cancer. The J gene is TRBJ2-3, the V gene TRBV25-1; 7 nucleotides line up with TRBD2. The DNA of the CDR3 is TGTGCCAGCGCCCGGAAGCGGGGCTCCACAGATACGCAGTATTTT. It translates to CASARKRGSTDTQYF.